This T cell receptor beta chain was sequenced during a study of CD8 T cells in Susac syndrome. An amount of RNA that ranged from about 0.45 to 1 ug was reverse transcribed with random hexamers. An immunoSEQ multiplex PCR generated amplified TCR beta CDR3 products spanning 54 Vbeta and 13 Jbeta. A single record per CDR3 protein comes from TCRdb applying MiXCR to the immunoSEQ multiplex PCR reads. Of hundreds of thousands of distinct CDR3 sequences listed, approximately 91% are singletons. Germline CDR1 and CDR2: MGHRA and YSYEKL. The CDR3 covers 16 residues. V lost 1 base and J 0 bases, leaving 13 bases between the germline ends. In the case of this clonotype: Its matching antigen is unknown.

Stable or active relapsing-remitting multiple sclerosis, untreated and meeting revised McDonald criteria, defined the controls. It was negative isolation that provided the CD8+ and CD4+ T cells, whereas TEMRA cells were enriched by FACS. Broader study findings: TCR sequencing and HLA analysis covered a relatively small number of individuals.

Source material: CD8+ T cells from PBMCs. The chain recombines TRBV4-1 with TRBJ2-7; TRBD1 is a possible D gene (6 bases). This receptor was taken from a human donor with multiple sclerosis. CDR3 sequence: CASSQVTTGISYEQYF. The CDR3 region has the DNA TGCGCCAGCAGCCAAGTAACAACAGGGATCTCCTACGAGCAGTACTTC.